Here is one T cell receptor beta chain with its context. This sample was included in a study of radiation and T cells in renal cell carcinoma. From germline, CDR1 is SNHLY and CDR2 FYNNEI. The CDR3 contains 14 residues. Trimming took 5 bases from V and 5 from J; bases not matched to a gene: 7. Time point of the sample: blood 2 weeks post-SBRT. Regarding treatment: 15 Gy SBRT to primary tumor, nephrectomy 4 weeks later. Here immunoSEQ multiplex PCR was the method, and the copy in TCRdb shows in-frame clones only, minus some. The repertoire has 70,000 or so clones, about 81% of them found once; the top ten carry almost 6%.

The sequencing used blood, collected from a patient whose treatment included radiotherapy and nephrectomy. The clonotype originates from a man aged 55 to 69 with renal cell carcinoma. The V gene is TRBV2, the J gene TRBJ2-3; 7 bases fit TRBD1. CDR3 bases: TGTGCCAGCAGTCCCGGACAGGCGGTAGATACGCAGTATTTT. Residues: CASSPGQAVDTQYF.